This TCR beta chain was sequenced for a study of radiation and T cells in renal cell carcinoma (dated by TCRdb to the early 2020s). In the study overall: TCR beta sequencing covered over 50 samples in total, comprising around 26 tumors and approximately 27 peripheral blood samples. Across all 50 or so samples, 4,016,671 unique CDR3 nucleotide sequences, encoding roughly 3 million unique CDR3 amino acid sequences, were identified.

TCR beta libraries were generated from genomic DNA with the immunoSEQ kit, following the manufacturer's recommendations. Library preparation used a first multiplex PCR with proprietary primers, then a second PCR adding unique barcodes, with bead cleanups after each round. Each sample batch included a kit-provided positive control reaction and a negative control reaction. The final libraries underwent checking on an Agilent 4200 TapeStation D1000 ScreenTape, volumetric pooling, and quantification by qPCR. An Illumina NextSeq500 fitted with a MidOutput 150-cycle cartridge performed the sequencing, running 156 Read1 cycles and 15 Index1 cycles with the kit's custom primers. The pooled library was loaded at 1.0 pM with around 20% PhiX control spiked in. The authors' analysis ran thus. The vendor-processed data were analyzed in R, and a clonotype was defined as all T cells that share the same CDR3 nucleotide sequence. For clone abundance analyses, frequencies were normalized to the 10,000 most abundant clones in each sample. Public T cell clones, averaging fewer than five per sample, were removed before analysis. The dominant motif analysis was done with ImmunoMap using the PAM10 matrix, a gap penalty of 30, and a homology threshold of 0.3, and motifs with a cumulative frequency of at least 0.01 were considered dominant. Tumor-enriched and baseline blood-enriched clonotypes were defined by at least a 32-fold difference in abundance between compartments. Tumor-blood repertoire similarity was measured with the Baroni-Urbani and Buser coefficient, and groups were compared using two-tailed Wilcoxon tests in R. Here the immuneACCESS table is served through TCRdb, limited to in-frame sequences with V and J called. Missing clones are a known gap in these copies; in checked studies unresolved V genes cover under half, and the rest lacks a known reason. The DNA was the basis for D and trimming; V, J and clone size are from that table. For this sample there are about 16,000 clones; roughly 50% appear just once. Clones ranked in the top ten supply around 38% of the sample.

Comment on this clone: Its antigen remains undetermined. Base qualities are missing; no much larger clone stands one base away.

The sample's time point label, decoded: tumor resected at nephrectomy. This specimen's treatment or condition label, per the study, means: 15 Gy SBRT to primary tumor, nephrectomy 4 weeks later. The samples were obtained from a clinical trial, where primary renal cell carcinomas were treated with 15 Gy stereotactic body radiation therapy and then removed by nephrectomy 4 weeks afterward. All patients had renal cell carcinoma with clear cell pathology. The tumors were dissociated mechanically, digested with collagenase/hyaluronidase at 37 degrees C, processed in gentleMACS C tubes, and kept in liquid nitrogen. The QIAamp DNA Blood Mini Kit (Qiagen) was used to prepare genomic DNA for TCR sequencing. Samples were included in the analyses only if all quality control checks were passed. The study at large found these results: Because pretreatment tumor biopsies were not available, the baseline intratumoral presence of clonotypes could not be determined. Effects of radiation dose or scheduling on the TCR repertoire could not be addressed with the single-armed trial design. Intratumoral heterogeneity went uncaptured because the only tumor material available was small regions of roughly 1 g. Irradiated tumors contained more dominant CDR3 motifs, and these motifs occupied a larger share of the repertoire than in control tumors. Higher TCR clonality was observed in irradiated tumors than in controls, with an average of approximately 50% of the repertoire accounted for by the top 100 clonotypes, compared with approximately 40% in nephrectomy-only tumors. Top tumor clonotypes rose in blood from baseline to 2 weeks post-radiation, then contracted by 4 weeks, suggesting transient expansion of tumor-resident clones.

The sequencing here drew on tumor tissue, taken from a patient whose treatment included radiotherapy and nephrectomy. The sequence was obtained from a woman aged 55-70 years with renal cell carcinoma.

The CDR3 protein is CASTPVGGNQPQHF. The DNA sequence is given as TGTGCCAGCACCCCCGTAGGAGGCAATCAGCCCCAGCATTTT. The chain is made from TRBV6-6 and TRBJ1-5, with the D segment identity uncertain. CDR1 and CDR2, per the germline V gene (reference sequence), are MNHNY and SVGAGI. The CDR3 runs 14 amino acids, cysteine and phenylalanine included. CDR3 DNA is the only sequence kept; it has 42 bases, read in frame from the first base. A distance of 12 bases separates the germline ends of V and J, which lose 7 bases and 2 bases respectively.